What follows are 14 T cell receptor beta chains derived from one specimen sequenced in a study of B cell selection in AIRE deficiency. Data came from immunoSEQ multiplex PCR; TCRdb stores just in-frame clones and leaves some out. The repertoire holds 20,000 to 30,000 clones, with around 92% as singletons. Regulatory T cells were sorted as CD4+CD25hiCD127low/negative cells. Sequencing used CD4+CD25+ Tregs sorted from PBMCs. These receptors all stem from a human donor in good health.

The gene calls are TRBV4-1 and TRBJ1-2; 8 nucleotides line up with TRBD1. The CDR3 spans 17 residues. J gave up 2 bases and V 3 bases, and 11 bases lay outside the gene matches. Germline assignment: CDR1 MGHRA and CDR2 YSYEKL. Written as DNA, the CDR3 is TGCGCCAGCAGCCAGGACAGGGAGCTTGCAGTAAACTATGGCTACACCTTC. It translates to CASSQDRELAVNYGYTF.

The rearrangement uses TRBV5-8 and TRBJ2-7; D gene uncertain. The ends were cut back, 4 bases at V and 2 bases at J, with 4 bases in the middle. The CDR3 is made up of 11 amino acids. From germline, CDR1 is SGHTS and CDR2 YDEGEE. CDR3 coding DNA: TGTGCCAGCAGCCTCACCTACGAGCAGTACTTC. This translates into CASSLTYEQYF.

A single count supports this clone. This chain uses TRBV10-3 with TRBJ2-7, with D perhaps matching TRBD2 (5 bases). This CDR3 spans 12 amino acids. The V end was cut by 6 bases, the J end by 5 bases, with 11 bases between. Germline CDR1 ENHRY, CDR2 SYGVKD. The CDR3 spells CAIRSLANEQYF. CDR3 coding DNA: TGTGCCATCAGGTCGCTAGCCAACGAGCAGTACTTC.

This chain connects TRBV19 to TRBJ1-4; TRBD1 agrees at 7 bases. The CDR3 is 16 amino acids. V gave up 6 bases and J gave up 0 bases; unmatched junction bases: 7. In germline, CDR1 is LNHDA, CDR2 SQIVND (reference sequence). The CDR3: CASRGQNIATNEKLFF. The CDR3 nucleotides read TGTGCCAGTAGGGGACAGAACATTGCAACTAATGAAAAACTGTTTTTT.

The table lists this clone with a count of one. The chain uses TRBV7-9 and TRBJ2-5; tentatively, D is TRBD2 (5 bases). Per the germline V gene, CDR1 is SEHNR and CDR2 is FQNEAQ (reference sequence). V lost 1 base and J 5 bases, leaving 20 bases between the germline ends. The CDR3 loop spans 17 amino acids. The CDR3 DNA follows: TGTGCCAGCAGCTTAGTTTATGCCGTCGGGGTAGAGGAGACCCAGTACTTC. This encodes CASSLVYAVGVEETQYF.

The V and J genes are TRBV19 and TRBJ1-1; perhaps TRBD1 as D (5 bases). Germline CDR1 and CDR2: LNHDA and SQIVND (reference sequence). This CDR3 spans 13 amino acids. V lost 5 bases to trimming and J lost 4 bases, with 11 bases between them. The CDR3 coding sequence is TGTGCCAGTAGTTCGCCTGGGGGCACTGAAGCTTTCTTT. Its translation: CASSSPGGTEAFF.

The rearrangement links TRBV7-8 to TRBJ2-5, with 11 bases matching TRBD2. Germline-derived CDR1 and CDR2 are SGHVS and FQNEAQ. Trimming removed 1 base from V and 5 bases from J; junction bases left unmatched: 6. CDR3 length: 16 residues. CDR3 bases: TGTGCCAGCAGCTTAGTTCTAGCGGGGGGAGGGGAGACCCAGTACTTC. Translated, it gives CASSLVLAGGGETQYF.

This chain joins TRBV7-9 and TRBJ2-5, with D possibly TRBD2 on 5 matching bases. The V and J ends lost 4 bases and 4 bases respectively, with 7 bases between them. The CDR3 is made up of 12 amino acids. Germline V gene data show CDR1 as SEHNR and CDR2 as FQNEAQ (reference sequence). The CDR3 spells CASSSGRETQYF. The CDR3 DNA reads TGTGCCAGCAGCTCGGGGAGAGAGACCCAGTACTTC.

The chain is built from TRBV19 and TRBJ1-5; weak D call: TRBD1 (5 bases). The ends were cut back, 6 bases at V and 3 bases at J, with 12 bases in the middle. The CDR3 totals 14 residues. Germline V gene lookup returns CDR1 LNHDA and CDR2 SQIVND (reference sequence). The CDR3 loop is CASRTPGLNQPQHF. CDR3 DNA: TGTGCCAGTAGAACCCCGGGGCTCAATCAGCCCCAGCATTTT.

This clone was seen a single time. V usage is TRBV5-1 and J usage is TRBJ2-3; D possibly corresponds to TRBD2 (5 bases). From germline, CDR1 is SGHRS and CDR2 YFSETQ. The CDR3 contains 15 residues. The ends were cut back, 4 bases at V and 5 bases at J, with 17 bases in the middle. CDR3 nucleotides: TGCGCCAGCAGCATCCCCCTAGCTGCGGAAGATACGCAGTATTTT. This gives the protein CASSIPLAAEDTQYF.

The genes are TRBV19 and TRBJ1-2, with a possible D match to TRBD1 (6 bases). CDR3 length: 14 residues. CDR1 is LNHDA and CDR2 is SQIVND in the germline V gene (reference sequence). V dropped 7 bases and J dropped 0 bases, with 12 bases sitting between them. The CDR3 DNA reads TGTGCCAGTATCCTGACAGGATCTAACTATGGCTACACCTTC. Its protein is CASILTGSNYGYTF.

The J gene is TRBJ1-2, the V gene TRBV7-9, with D maybe TRBD1 (6 bases). V was trimmed by 5 bases and J by 3 bases, leaving 13 bases between them. Germline CDR1 reads SEHNR; CDR2 reads FQNEAQ (reference sequence). This CDR3 contains 14 residues. The CDR3 reads CASSRGRVDYGYTF. The CDR3 coding sequence is TGTGCCAGCAGCCGGGGGCGGGTCGACTATGGCTACACCTTC.

The chain is built from TRBV5-4 and TRBJ1-4; D remains unclear. Looked up from germline, CDR1 is SGHNT and CDR2 is YYREEE (reference sequence). The CDR3 consists of 12 residues. V gave up 0 bases and J gave up 8 bases, with 5 bases separating them. For the CDR3, the DNA is TGTGCCAGCAGCTTGGAGGTAGAAAAACTGTTTTTT. This codes for CASSLEVEKLFF.

The genes are TRBV9 and TRBJ2-7; 8 nucleotides match TRBD2. V was pared by 0 bases and J by 5 bases, with 7 bases of the junction left unmatched. The germline V gene encodes CDR1 SGDLS and CDR2 YYNGEE. The CDR3 is 15 amino acids. The CDR3 DNA reads as TGTGCCAGCAGCGTAGGGGGACTAGGAGACCACGAGCAGTACTTC. Protein sequence: CASSVGGLGDHEQYF.